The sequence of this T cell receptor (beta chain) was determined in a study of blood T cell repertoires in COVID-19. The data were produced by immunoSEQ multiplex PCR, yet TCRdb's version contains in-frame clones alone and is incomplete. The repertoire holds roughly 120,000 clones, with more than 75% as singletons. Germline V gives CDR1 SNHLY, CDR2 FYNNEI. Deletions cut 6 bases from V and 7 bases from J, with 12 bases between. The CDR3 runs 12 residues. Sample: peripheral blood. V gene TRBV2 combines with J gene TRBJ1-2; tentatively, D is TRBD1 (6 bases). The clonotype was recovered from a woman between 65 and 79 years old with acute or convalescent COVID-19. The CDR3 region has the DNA TGTGCCAGCAGACAGGGCTTGGGTGGCTACACCTTC. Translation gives CASRQGLGGYTF.